The next 25 T cell receptor beta chains were all read from a single sample in a study of blood T cell repertoires in COVID-19. The data were produced by immunoSEQ multiplex PCR, yet TCRdb's version contains in-frame clones alone and is incomplete. The sample yields some 200,000 clones, about 80% seen once. Sequenced material: peripheral blood. Every receptor here comes from a woman in her thirties who had recovered from COVID-19.

The rearrangement joins TRBV5-1 to TRBJ2-7; 11 bases are a match to TRBD2. V lost 3 bases and J lost 3; bases outside the gene matches: 8. There are 16 residues in the CDR3. Germline CDR1 is SGHRS and CDR2 is YFSETQ. DNA for the CDR3: TGCGCCAGCAGCTCGAGGGGACTAGCGGTTCTCTACGAGCAGTACTTC. It codes for CASSSRGLAVLYEQYF.

The rearrangement joins TRBV18 to TRBJ2-1; unclear D gene. Trimming pared 3 bases from V and 0 bases from J, leaving 9 bases between. This CDR3 has 15 residues. Per the germline V gene, CDR1 is KGHSH and CDR2 is LQKENI. CDR3 in DNA: TGTGCCAGCTCACCTGACAAGAGCTCCTACAATGAGCAGTTCTTC. This gives the protein CASSPDKSSYNEQFF.

The genes are TRBV13 and TRBJ2-2; TRBD1 matches at 10 bases. Germline V CDR1 and CDR2: PRHDT, FYEKMQ (reference sequence). V trimming: 4 bases; J trimming: 3 bases; junction bases outside the gene matches: 5. The CDR3 contains 16 residues. CDR3 protein: CASSSGTGDDTGELFF. The CDR3 DNA is TGTGCCAGCAGCTCAGGGACAGGGGACGACACCGGGGAGCTGTTTTTT.

The J gene is TRBJ2-7, the V gene TRBV12-2; TRBD1, the table's D call, lacks a check against the DNA. TRBV12-2 is a known pseudogene. The CDR3 runs to 19 residues. The CDR3 reads CASRHHRDATGWSPYEQYF. The CDR3 DNA reads TGTGCAAGTCGCCACCACCGGGACGCGACAGGGTGGTCTCCCTACGAGCAGTACTTC.

This clone has just one count. The chain is built from TRBV10-3 and TRBJ2-3; 14 bases align to TRBD2. CDR1 and CDR2 from the germline V gene are ENHRY and SYGVKD. Trimming at V came to 0 bases and at J to 1 base, leaving 3 bases not matched to a gene. CDR3 length: 18 residues. Here the CDR3 DNA reads TGTGCCATCAGTGAGTCCCGACTAGCGGGAGGGGGCACAGATACGCAGTATTTT. Protein sequence: CAISESRLAGGGTDTQYF.

The chain links TRBV7-7 to TRBJ2-7; the D gene is possibly TRBD1 (6 bases). The germline V gene encodes CDR1 SSHAT and CDR2 FNYEAQ (reference sequence). The V end was cut by 1 base, the J end by 9 bases, with 22 bases between. This CDR3 contains 16 residues. The CDR3 is CASSLVNRARAIVQYF. The CDR3 DNA reads TGTGCCAGCAGCTTAGTAAACAGGGCCAGGGCTATCGTGCAGTACTTC.

The CDR3 sequence: CASTLLAGGLQETQYF. CDR3 bases: TGTGCCAGCACCCTCCTAGCGGGAGGCCTTCAAGAGACCCAGTACTTC. The chain joins TRBV13 to TRBJ2-5, with TRBD2 matching 11 bases. Looked up from germline, CDR1 is PRHDT and CDR2 is FYEKMQ (reference sequence). The CDR3 is 16 residues long. The J segment lost 2 bases and the V segment lost 7 bases, leaving 9 bases of the junction unmatched.

The chain uses TRBV7-2 and TRBJ1-5; 8 bases map to TRBD1. The germline CDR1 and CDR2 sequences are SGHTA and FQGNSA. J was trimmed by 6 bases and V by 5 bases; bases with no gene match: 6. This CDR3 has 14 amino acids. The CDR3 sequence is CASSPQGAGQPQHF. The CDR3, as DNA: TGTGCCAGCAGCCCGCAGGGGGCGGGTCAGCCCCAGCATTTT.

The J gene is TRBJ2-7, the V gene TRBV6-5, with a weak D call TRBD2 (6 bases). This CDR3 spans 15 amino acids. Trimming left V 0 bases short and J 4 bases short, with 13 bases between. CDR1 is MNHEY and CDR2 is SVGAGI in the germline V gene. The chain's CDR3 is CASSYSGTQKYEQYF. As DNA, the CDR3 is TGTGCCAGCAGTTACTCCGGGACTCAAAAATACGAGCAGTACTTC.

The chain carries TRBV12-3 or TRBV12-4 and TRBJ2-7; TRBD1 might be the D (5 bases). This CDR3 contains 13 residues. V lost 5 bases and J lost 4, with 12 bases in between. CDR3 in DNA: TGTGCCAGCAGTCCTCACAGGTTGTACGAGCAGTACTTC. Translating gives CASSPHRLYEQYF.

This clone was found a few times. The V gene is TRBV28, the J gene TRBJ1-1; 9 nucleotides line up with TRBD1. Germline lookup yields CDR1 MDHEN and CDR2 SYDVKM. The CDR3 spans 13 residues. Losses at the gene ends were 5 bases for V and 11 bases for J; bases not matched to a gene: 9. CDR3 amino acids: CASSPPGQGNAFF. The CDR3 coding sequence is TGTGCCAGCAGTCCCCCGGGACAGGGTAATGCTTTCTTT.

This clone has just a few counts. The chain couples TRBV28 to TRBJ2-7; a weak D match, TRBD2 (5 bases). V lost 7 bases and J 3 bases, leaving 10 bases between the germline ends. The CDR3 has 12 amino acids. Germline V gene sequence: CDR1 MDHEN, CDR2 SYDVKM. The CDR3, as DNA: TGTGCCAGCATCGGGCGGGTCTACGAGCAGTACTTC. Translation: CASIGRVYEQYF.

The V and J genes are TRBV9 and TRBJ2-2, with 12 nucleotides matching TRBD2. CDR3 length: 17 amino acids. V shed 0 bases, J shed 6 bases, and the junction held 6 bases outside the gene matches. Looked up from germline, CDR1 is SGDLS and CDR2 is YYNGEE. The CDR3 DNA sequence: TGTGCCAGCAGCGTAGGACTAGCGGGAGTTCTTTCCGGGGAGCTGTTTTTT. Encoded protein: CASSVGLAGVLSGELFF.

This clone was counted a single time. V usage is TRBV11-2 and J usage is TRBJ2-3, with 8 bases matching TRBD2. The CDR3 covers 17 residues. The germline CDR1 and CDR2 sequences are SGHAT and FQNNGV. Unmatched junction bases numbered 11, after V lost 1 base and J lost 5 bases. Here the CDR3 reads CASSLVASGGPIDTQYF. CDR3 DNA sequence: TGTGCCAGCAGCTTAGTCGCATCGGGAGGGCCTATAGATACGCAGTATTTT.

This clone was detected a few times. The chain joins TRBV29-1 to TRBJ2-3, with D unclear. The CDR3 loop spans 13 amino acids. The ends were cut back, 2 bases at V and 4 bases at J, with 10 bases in the middle. The germline V gene encodes CDR1 SQVTM and CDR2 ANQGSEA. Written as DNA, the CDR3 is TGCAGCGTTGAATTAGTAGGAGCAGATACGCAGTATTTT. Residues: CSVELVGADTQYF.

The chain couples TRBV3-1 (or the pseudogene TRBV3-2) to TRBJ1-2; a possible D gene is TRBD1 (6 bases). Looked up from germline, CDR1 is LGHDT and CDR2 is YNNKEL (reference sequence). CDR3 size: 14 residues. V was clipped by 3 bases and J by 4 bases, with 12 bases between them. In DNA, the CDR3 is TGTGCCAGCAGCCAGCTAACAGGGATCTATGGCTACACCTTC. Translation: CASSQLTGIYGYTF.

This chain joins TRBV19 and TRBJ1-2, with 7 bases lining up with TRBD1. V shed 5 bases and J 4 bases; nucleotides not matched to a gene: 7. CDR3 length: 14 amino acids. Germline values: CDR1 LNHDA, CDR2 SQIVND (reference sequence). The DNA of the CDR3 is TGTGCCAGTAGTTCGAGGGGGCAGGGCTATGGCTACACCTTC. It translates to CASSSRGQGYGYTF.

In this sample, this clone turned up once. The V call is TRBV9, the J call TRBJ1-1; 9 bases are shared with TRBD1. The CDR3 consists of 17 residues. CDR1 SGDLS and CDR2 YYNGEE come from the germline V gene. Losses at the gene ends were 0 bases for V and 1 base for J; bases not matched to a gene: 7. CDR3 region: CASSVEAGTGPNTEAFF. CDR3 sequence (DNA): TGTGCCAGCAGCGTAGAGGCTGGGACAGGGCCGAACACTGAAGCTTTCTTT.

The chain is built from TRBV9 and TRBJ2-3; TRBD1 agrees at 10 bases. Trimming took 4 bases from V and 2 from J; bases not matched to a gene: 4. Germline loops: CDR1 SGDLS, CDR2 YYNGEE. The CDR3 covers 15 residues. In DNA form, the CDR3 reads TGTGCCAGCAGCCCGGGGACAGGGGACACAGATACGCAGTATTTT. Its translation is CASSPGTGDTDTQYF. Complete variable domain (other parts from reference TRBV9 and TRBJ2-3): DSGVTQTPKHLITATGQRVTLRCSPRSGDLSVYWYQQSLDQGLQFLIQYYNGEERAKGNILERFSAQQFPDLHSELNLSSLELGDSALYFCASSPGTGDTDTQYFGPGTRLTVL.

This chain connects TRBV6-5 to TRBJ2-2; the D is unclear. Germline V gives CDR1 MNHEY, CDR2 SVGAGI. The V end lost 9 bases, the J end lost 1 base, and 9 bases lay between the germline ends. The CDR3 extends over 13 amino acids. CDR3 sequence reads: CASPRKNTGELFF. CDR3 bases: TGTGCCAGTCCCAGGAAGAACACCGGGGAGCTGTTTTTT.

This chain joins TRBV28 and TRBJ2-7; maybe TRBD2 (5 bases). V gave up 2 bases and J gave up 3 bases, with 14 bases separating them. Germline CDR1 MDHEN, CDR2 SYDVKM. This CDR3 is 15 amino acids long. CDR3 loop: CASSLNGVMNYEQYF. For the CDR3, the DNA is TGTGCCAGCAGTTTAAACGGGGTGATGAACTACGAGCAGTACTTC.

This chain joins TRBV28 and TRBJ2-7, with TRBD1 matching over 9 bases. With V trimmed by 6 bases and J by 1 base, 7 bases remained unmatched. This CDR3 contains 15 residues. The germline V gene encodes CDR1 MDHEN and CDR2 SYDVKM. The CDR3 region is CASRGGGQGSYEQYF. In DNA form, the CDR3 reads TGTGCCAGCAGAGGGGGGGGACAGGGTTCCTACGAGCAGTACTTC.

This chain uses TRBV18 with TRBJ1-1; 7 nucleotides align to TRBD1. The V and J ends lost 8 bases and 7 bases, in that order; junction bases with no gene match: 7. The CDR3 has 12 residues. CDR1 and CDR2 (germline): KGHSH, LQKENI. The CDR3 loop reads CASARDSIEAFF. The DNA of the CDR3 is TGTGCCAGCGCCCGGGACAGTATTGAAGCTTTCTTT.

The genes are TRBV2 and TRBJ2-2; TRBD2 aligns across 10 bases. Looked up from germline, CDR1 is SNHLY and CDR2 is FYNNEI. V lost 6 bases, J lost 3 bases, and 13 bases stayed unmatched. The CDR3 totals 18 residues. The CDR3 is CASRTAPLLAGYTGELFF. CDR3 DNA: TGTGCCAGCAGGACCGCGCCGTTACTAGCGGGATACACCGGGGAGCTGTTTTTT.

This chain uses TRBV10-1 with TRBJ2-3; 9 nucleotides agree with TRBD1. Germline V gene sequence: CDR1 WNHNN, CDR2 SYGVQD (reference sequence). CDR3 length equals 13 residues. Unmatched junction bases numbered 2, after V lost 8 bases and J lost 2 bases. CDR3 sequence: CASGTGYTDTQYF. CDR3 sequence (DNA): TGCGCCAGCGGGACAGGGTACACAGATACGCAGTATTTT.